This T cell receptor beta chain stems from a study of T cell responses to AZD1222 COVID-19 vaccine. Study-wide findings and caveats: Just a handful of AZD1222 recipients were seropositive at baseline. Donors skewed white British and female; clonal diversity was possibly underestimated. Per reports, nearly half of all spike-specific TCRs target regions that are unmutated in variants.

As for this clone: Its target is unknown.

V shed 2 bases and J 8 bases; nucleotides not matched to a gene: 4. The CDR3 loop spans 14 amino acids. Germline V gene lookup returns CDR1 SGHNT and CDR2 YYREEE (reference sequence). TCRdb's table, derived via immunoSEQ multiplex PCR, lists solely in-frame clones and lacks some. The table has some 150,000 clones, roughly 93% seen once. The V and J genes are TRBV5-4 and TRBJ2-7, with TRBD2 matching 13 bases. Here the sequenced sample was peripheral blood, taken on day 0 of AZD1222 vaccination. This TCR was sampled from an adult in good health. In nucleotides, the CDR3 is TGTGCCAGCAGCTTAGGGACTAGCGGGACAAAGCAGTACTTC. The encoded protein is CASSLGTSGTKQYF.